This is a list of T cell receptor beta chains from one sample in a study of vaccination and CD4 T cells after COVID-19. One entry per CDR3 protein, called by TCRdb with MiXCR from the PCR reads. This table holds about 7,000 distinct CDR3 sequences, under 75% found once. Their antigens are not known. Source material: CD4+ T cells from blood, cultured in vitro. These receptors all come from a human donor who had recovered from COVID-19. The CDR3 runs from the conserved cysteine through the conserved F or W.

J: TRBJ1-1
V: TRBV24-1
CDR3: CATSDRDTEAFF

J: TRBJ1-4
V: TRBV6-1
CDR3: CASSTGATNEKLFF

J: TRBJ1-5
V: TRBV18
CDR3: CASSSGGWGAENQPQHF

J: TRBJ2-2
V: TRBV24-1
CDR3: CATSDPGLAPTGELFF

J: TRBJ2-1
V: TRBV20-1
CDR3: CSATEAGGAHIDEQFF

J: TRBJ1-2
V: TRBV7-9
CDR3: CASSPPGQGRLGYTF

J: TRBJ2-1
V: TRBV27
CDR3: CASRWTSGSYNEQFF

J: TRBJ1-2
V: TRBV18
CDR3: CASSPDRGLSGYTF

J: TRBJ2-3
V: TRBV20-1
CDR3: CSAISRPGLANTDTQYF

J: TRBJ2-7
V: TRBV24-1
CDR3: CASSGSYEQYF

J: TRBJ1-2
V: TRBV20-1
CDR3: CSAQDRNTQGYTF

J: TRBJ1-5
V: TRBV27
CDR3: CASSLTPGVGNQPQHF

J: TRBJ1-1
V: TRBV10-3
CDR3: CAISRDRANTEAFF